This TCR beta chain originates from a study of T cell responses to AZD1222 COVID-19 vaccine. Clones were sequenced by immunoSEQ multiplex PCR, and TCRdb holds only the in-frame ones, with some missing. The table shows more than 95,000 clones, with about 92% occurring only once. The length of the CDR3 is 16 residues. Trimming took 0 bases from V and 5 from J, leaving 16 bases between them. CDR1 and CDR2 from the germline V gene are MNHEY and SVGAGI. Comments on this clone: Its cognate antigen is unknown.

Whole-study findings and limits: Unmutated regions of variants are reportedly targeted by nearly half of spike-specific TCRs. The span of vaccine-associated CD4 TCRs extended across spike, with dominance at 160-218 and 743-854. Most donors were white British, females outnumbered males, and clonal diversity was possibly underestimated. Every sample of the repertoires postdated the peak T cell response.

The TCR was taken from an adult in good health. The chain is built from TRBV6-5 and TRBJ1-2; D may be TRBD1 (5 bases). Sequencing was performed on peripheral blood, taken on day 0 of AZD1222 vaccination. Here the CDR3 reads CASSYSSRVRVYGYTF. The DNA for the CDR3 is TGTGCCAGCAGTTACTCGTCCAGGGTAAGGGTGTATGGCTACACCTTC.